This T cell receptor (beta chain) was documented in a study of control samples from healthy donors and cancer patients. V lost 1 base to trimming and J lost 3 bases, with 6 bases between them. Germline CDR1 SGHDN, CDR2 FVKESK. CDR3 length: 13 amino acids. Some clones are missing from TCRdb's copy, which holds only in-frame ones; the method was immunoSEQ multiplex PCR. Of fewer than 500,000 clones detected, roughly 90% appear once; the ten largest clones hold about 6.3%. The sequence was collected from a man between 40 and 49 years old with head and neck cancer. Sequenced: PBMCs. The rearrangement links TRBV14 to TRBJ1-2; D gene uncertain. CDR3 protein: CASSQGNHYGYTF. For the CDR3, the DNA is TGTGCCAGCAGCCAAGGCAATCACTATGGCTACACCTTC.